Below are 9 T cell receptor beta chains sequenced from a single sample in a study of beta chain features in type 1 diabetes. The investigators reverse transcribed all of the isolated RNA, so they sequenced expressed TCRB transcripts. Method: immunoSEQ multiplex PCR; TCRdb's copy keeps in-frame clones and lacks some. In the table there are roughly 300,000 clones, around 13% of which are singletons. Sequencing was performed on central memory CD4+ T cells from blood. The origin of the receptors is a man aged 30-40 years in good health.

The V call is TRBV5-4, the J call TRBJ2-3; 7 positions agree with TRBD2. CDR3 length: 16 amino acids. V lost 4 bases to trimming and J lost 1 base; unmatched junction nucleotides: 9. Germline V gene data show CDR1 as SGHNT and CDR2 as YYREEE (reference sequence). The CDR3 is CASSQDGGGGTDTQYF. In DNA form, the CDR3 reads TGTGCCAGCAGCCAAGATGGGGGAGGGGGCACAGATACGCAGTATTTT. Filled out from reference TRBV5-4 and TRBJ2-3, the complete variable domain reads ETGVTQSPTHLIKTRGQQVTLRCSSQSGHNTVSWYQQALGQGPQFIFQYYREEENGRGNFPPRFSGLQFPNYSSELNVNALELDDSALYLCASSQDGGGGTDTQYFGPGTRLTVL.

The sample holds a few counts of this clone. CDR3: CASSSYRANEKLFF. DNA for the CDR3: TGTGCCAGCTCAAGCTACAGAGCTAATGAAAAACTGTTTTTT. The V call is TRBV6-5, the J call TRBJ1-4; D gene uncertain. This CDR3 is 14 amino acids long. V gave up 8 bases and J gave up 3 bases, with 13 bases separating them. Germline assignment: CDR1 MNHEY and CDR2 SVGAGI.

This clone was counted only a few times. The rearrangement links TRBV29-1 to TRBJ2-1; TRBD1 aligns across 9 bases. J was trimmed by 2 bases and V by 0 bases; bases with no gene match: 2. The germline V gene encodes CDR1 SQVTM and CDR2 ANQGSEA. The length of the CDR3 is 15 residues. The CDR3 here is CSVEDRTGAYNEQFF. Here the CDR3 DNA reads TGCAGCGTTGAAGATAGGACAGGGGCCTACAATGAGCAGTTCTTC.

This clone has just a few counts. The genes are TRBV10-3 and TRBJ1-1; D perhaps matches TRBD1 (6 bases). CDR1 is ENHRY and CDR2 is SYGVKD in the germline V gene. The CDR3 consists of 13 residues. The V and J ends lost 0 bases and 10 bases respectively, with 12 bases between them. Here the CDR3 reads CAISESRGARAFF. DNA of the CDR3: TGTGCCATCAGTGAGTCAAGGGGGGCGCGAGCTTTCTTT.

DNA of the CDR3: TGTGCCAGCACTCTTAGCGGGTACCACACCGGGGAGCTGTTTTTT. This sequence encodes CASTLSGYHTGELFF. The chain is built from TRBV11-1 and TRBJ2-2; 7 bases fit TRBD2. The CDR3 sequence is 15 residues long. Germline CDR1 SGHAT, CDR2 FQDESV (reference sequence). J was trimmed by 3 bases and V by 7 bases; bases with no gene match: 8.

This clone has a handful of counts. The DNA for the CDR3 is TGTGCCAGCAGTGAAGCAACAGACTACTATGGCTACACCTTC. Amino acid sequence: CASSEATDYYGYTF. The chain uses TRBV6-1 and TRBJ1-2; D gene uncertain. CDR3 size: 14 residues. Trimming cost V 0 bases and J 3 bases, with 8 bases left between them. Germline V gene data show CDR1 as MNHNS and CDR2 as SASEGT.

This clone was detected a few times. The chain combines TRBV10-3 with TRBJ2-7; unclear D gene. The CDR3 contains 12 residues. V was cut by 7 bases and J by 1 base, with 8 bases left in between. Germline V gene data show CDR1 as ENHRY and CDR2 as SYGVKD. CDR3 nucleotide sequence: TGTGCCATCATGGGTTCTTCCTACGAGCAGTACTTC. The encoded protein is CAIMGSSYEQYF.

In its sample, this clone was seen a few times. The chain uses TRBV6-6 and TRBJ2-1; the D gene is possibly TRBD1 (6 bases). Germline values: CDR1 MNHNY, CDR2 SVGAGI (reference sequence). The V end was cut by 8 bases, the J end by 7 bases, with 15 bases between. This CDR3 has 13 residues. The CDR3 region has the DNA TGTGCCAGCCGACAGGAAAACACAAATGAGCAGTTCTTC. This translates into CASRQENTNEQFF.

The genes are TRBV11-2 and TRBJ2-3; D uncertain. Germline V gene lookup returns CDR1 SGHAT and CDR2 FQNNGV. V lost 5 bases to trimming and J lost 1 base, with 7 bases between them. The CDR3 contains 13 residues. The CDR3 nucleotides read TGTGCCAGCAGCGAATGGGGCACAGATACGCAGTATTTT. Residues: CASSEWGTDTQYF.